Shown below are 3 T cell receptor beta chains from a single sample sequenced in a study of cytomegalovirus exposure and HLA in healthy donors. Primers for the PCR totalled 60 Vbeta and 13 Jbeta. The method was immunoSEQ multiplex PCR; TCRdb's version includes in-frame clones alone and lacks a portion of them. The data show nearly 200,000 clones, around four fifths seen once. Sequencing was carried out using PBMCs. All receptors come from a woman between 45 and 60 years old in good health and CMV-seropositive.

The chain uses TRBV7-9 and TRBJ1-1; D is perhaps TRBD1 (5 bases). From germline, CDR1 is SEHNR and CDR2 FQNEAQ (reference sequence). Trimming stripped 5 bases from V and 6 bases from J, with 19 bases between. This CDR3 spans 15 amino acids. DNA for the CDR3: TGTGCCAGCAGCCTCTCCGCCGGGGGAGCGGCTGAAGCTTTCTTT. Protein sequence: CASSLSAGGAAEAFF.

The V gene is TRBV7-2, the J gene TRBJ1-2; tentative D call: TRBD1 (6 bases). From germline, CDR1 is SGHTA and CDR2 FQGNSA. CDR3 length: 14 amino acids. V lost 5 bases and J 8 bases, leaving 18 bases between the germline ends. CDR3 sequence (DNA): TGTGCCAGCAGCGCGTGGGACATTGTAGGCGGCTACACCTTC. This encodes CASSAWDIVGGYTF.

This sequence joins TRBV9 and TRBJ1-2; no definite D call. The CDR3 is 15 residues long. Germline V gives CDR1 SGDLS, CDR2 YYNGEE. Trimming left V 0 bases short and J 0 bases short, with 9 bases between. The CDR3 DNA sequence: TGTGCCAGCAGCGTAGGTCCAAGCCCTAACTATGGCTACACCTTC. Protein sequence: CASSVGPSPNYGYTF.